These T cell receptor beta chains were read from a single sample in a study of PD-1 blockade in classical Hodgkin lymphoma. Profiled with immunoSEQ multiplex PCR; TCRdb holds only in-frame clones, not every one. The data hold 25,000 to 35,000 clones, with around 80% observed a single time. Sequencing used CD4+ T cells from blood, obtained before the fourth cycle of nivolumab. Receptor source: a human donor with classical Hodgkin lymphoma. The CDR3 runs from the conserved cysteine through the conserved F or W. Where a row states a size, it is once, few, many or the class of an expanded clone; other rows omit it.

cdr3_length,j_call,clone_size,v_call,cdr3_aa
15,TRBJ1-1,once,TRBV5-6,CASSYTWERGAEAFF
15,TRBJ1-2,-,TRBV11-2,CASSFDRDSSYGYTF
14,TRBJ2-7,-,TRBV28,CASSLYGNSYEQYF
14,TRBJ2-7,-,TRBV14,CASSQTFEGNEQYF
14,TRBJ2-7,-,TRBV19,CASSISGQGYEQYF
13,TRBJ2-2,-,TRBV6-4,CASSDRDTGELFF
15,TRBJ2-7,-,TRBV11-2,CASSLAAGRGPEQYF
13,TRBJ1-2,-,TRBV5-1,CASSLTADYGYTF
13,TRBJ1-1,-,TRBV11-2,CASSGNMNTEAFF
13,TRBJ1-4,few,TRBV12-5,CASGPGPTPKLFF
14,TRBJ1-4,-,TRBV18,CASSATATNEKLFF
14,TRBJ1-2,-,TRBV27,CASSYRGPRDGYTF
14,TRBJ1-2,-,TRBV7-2,CASSLGPANYGYTF
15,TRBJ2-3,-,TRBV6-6,CASSFPSGGADTQYF
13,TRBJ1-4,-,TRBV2,CASQGGENEKLFF
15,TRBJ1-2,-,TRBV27,CASSPTGLLVVGYTF
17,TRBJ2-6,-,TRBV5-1,CASRRTGQSSGANVLTF
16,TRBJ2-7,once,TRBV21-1,CASSNRPAGGSEEQYF
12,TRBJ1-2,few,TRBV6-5,CASSQGFYGYTF
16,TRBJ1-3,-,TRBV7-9,CASSHSDRGSGNTIYF
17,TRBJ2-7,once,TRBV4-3,CASSQDTASGQGWEQYF
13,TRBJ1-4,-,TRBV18,CASSPGGKEKLFF
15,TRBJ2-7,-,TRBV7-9,CASSTSGGTSYEQYF
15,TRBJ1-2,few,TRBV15,CATSGTTGTGKGYTF
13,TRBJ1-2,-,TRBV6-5,CASSYHGNYGYTF
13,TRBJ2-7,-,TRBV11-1,CASSARGSHEQYF
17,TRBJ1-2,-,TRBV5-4,CASSSPGDRGPFEGYTF
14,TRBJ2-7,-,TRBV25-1,CASSEFAGFYEQYF
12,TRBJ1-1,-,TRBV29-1,CSVGLGNTEAFF
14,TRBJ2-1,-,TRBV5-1,CASSVGTGYNEQFF
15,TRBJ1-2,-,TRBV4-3,CASSQDQGIDYGYTF
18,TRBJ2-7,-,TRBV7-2,CASSSYAHPLTPPEEQYF
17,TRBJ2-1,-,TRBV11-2,CASSFFPPGGPGNEQFF
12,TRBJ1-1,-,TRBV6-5,CASSYRNTEAFF
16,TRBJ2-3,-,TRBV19,CASSTGLSPSTDTQYF
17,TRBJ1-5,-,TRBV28,CASSPPGWRARGQPQHF
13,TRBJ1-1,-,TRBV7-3,CASSTGPNTEAFF
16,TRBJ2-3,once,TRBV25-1,CASSELVVGGSDTQYF
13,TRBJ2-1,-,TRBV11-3,CASSASDRRQQFF
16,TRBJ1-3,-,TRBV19,CASSPQGTADQNTIYF
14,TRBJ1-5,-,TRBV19,CASSIIQGNQPQHF
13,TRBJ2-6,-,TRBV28,CASRSSGANVLTF
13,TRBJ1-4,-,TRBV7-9,CASSLGTHEKLFF
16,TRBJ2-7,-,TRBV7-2,CASSFNSFPGSYEQYF
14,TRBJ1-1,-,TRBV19,CASSIGQGSTEAFF
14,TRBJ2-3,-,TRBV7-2,CASSWLTSTDTQYF
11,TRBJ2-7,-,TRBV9,CASRVGHEQYF